A selection of T cell receptor beta chains follows, all from one sample in a study of tumor-infiltrating lymphocytes in primary liver carcinoma. TCRdb analysed the multiplex PCR reads with MiXCR anew, one entry per CDR3 protein. Of about 110,000 distinct CDR3 sequences in the sample, 55% to 65% were seen once. Specimen: liver tumor tissue from sampling region 1. These receptors were collected from a woman aged 60-75 years with primary liver carcinoma and hepatitis B virus infection. Each CDR3 is given with its conserved first and last residue. The D gene is left open where the match is weak. A row's size may be missing; if present it is once, few, many or a size class.

TRBV29-1	.	once	TRBJ2-6	CSARKTGVNVLTF	TGCAGCGCCCGTAAGACTGGGGTCAACGTCCTGACTTTC
TRBV11-2	.	.	TRBJ1-3	CASSSGFRDTIYF	TGTGCCAGTAGCTCGGGGTTTCGGGACACCATATATTTT
TRBV6-6	.	.	TRBJ2-1	CASSPHNVKFF	TGTGCCAGCAGTCCCCACAATGTGAAGTTCTTC
TRBV6-4	.	once	TRBJ1-4	CASSDSGGNEKLFF	TGTGCCAGCAGTGACTCGGGGGGTAATGAAAAACTGTTTTTT
TRBV7-9	.	.	TRBJ2-3	CASSLVGSGSSDTHYF	.
TRBV5-1	TRBD2	.	TRBJ2-3	CASSHIGRSDTQYF	TGTGCCAGCAGTCACATCGGGAGGTCCGATACGCAATATTTT
TRBV6-5	TRBD1	.	TRBJ2-4	CASSSGQGAWSGTKNIQYF	TGTGCCAGCAGTTCCGGACAGGGAGCGTGGAGTGGGACCAAAAACATTCAGTACTTC
TRBV6-2/TRBV6-3	.	many	TRBJ1-5	CASSYTHQPQHF	TGTGCCAGCAGTTACACGCATCAGCCCCAGCATTTT
TRBV28	.	.	TRBJ2-5	CASNSGGIVKGVETQYF	TGTGCCAGCAACTCTGGGGGCATCGTAAAAGGAGTGGAGACCCAGTACTTC
TRBV11-2	TRBD2	.	TRBJ2-3	CASSLNREDKQYF	TGTGCCAGCAGCTTAAATCGGGAGGATAAGCAGTATTTT
TRBV2	.	.	TRBJ2-1	CASTASSYNEQFF	TGTGCCAGCACGGCGAGCTCCTACAATGAGCAGTTCTTC
TRBV6-5	TRBD2	.	TRBJ2-5	CASSFTGTRNVPETQYF	TGTGCCAGCAGTTTCACCGGGACTAGGAATGTCCCAGAGACCCAGTACTTC
TRBV4-2	.	.	TRBJ2-3	CASSQDPFANTQYF	TGTGCCAGCAGCCAAGATCCCTTCGCAAATACGCAGTATTTT
TRBV9	.	.	TRBJ2-7	CASANGLPSSYEQYF	TGTGCCAGCGCTAACGGACTCCCTAGCTCCTACGAGCAGTACTTC
TRBV11-2	.	.	TRBJ2-2	CASSNGRNTNTGELFF	TGTGCCAGCAGCAACGGACGTAACACGAACACCGGGGAGCTGTTTTTT
TRBV28	.	few	TRBJ1-2	CASNNRAGGYTF	TGTGCCAGCAATAACAGGGCCGGAGGCTACACCTTC